This section outlines one T cell receptor (beta chain) sequence together with its context. Its antigen is unknown. This entry is derived from a study of cytomegalovirus exposure and HLA in healthy donors. Study results and caveats: Other equally common chains were less clonally expanded than HLA-associated TCR beta chains, a later analysis showed. Productive rates of about 90% or about 30% were seen for most TCR beta V segments in an earlier analysis.

Germline V CDR1 and CDR2: MNHEY, SVGAGI. The CDR3 loop spans 14 amino acids. Use of 60 Vbeta and 13 Jbeta primers characterized the PCR. Libraries were prepared by immunoSEQ multiplex PCR; TCRdb keeps only in-frame clonotypes and omits some of them. This sample has about 96,000 clones, with 65% to 85% found just once. The sequence derives from a woman between 65 and 79 years old in good health and CMV-seropositive. This chain uses TRBV6-5 with TRBJ2-5, with TRBD2 matching over 7 bases. The J call may be wrong; the DNA end is better matched by TRBJ2-7. The sequenced sample consisted of PBMCs. The CDR3 sequence is CASNRGLVPYEQYF. The CDR3 DNA reads TGTGCCAGCAACCGAGGACTAGTTCCATACGAGCAGTACTTC.